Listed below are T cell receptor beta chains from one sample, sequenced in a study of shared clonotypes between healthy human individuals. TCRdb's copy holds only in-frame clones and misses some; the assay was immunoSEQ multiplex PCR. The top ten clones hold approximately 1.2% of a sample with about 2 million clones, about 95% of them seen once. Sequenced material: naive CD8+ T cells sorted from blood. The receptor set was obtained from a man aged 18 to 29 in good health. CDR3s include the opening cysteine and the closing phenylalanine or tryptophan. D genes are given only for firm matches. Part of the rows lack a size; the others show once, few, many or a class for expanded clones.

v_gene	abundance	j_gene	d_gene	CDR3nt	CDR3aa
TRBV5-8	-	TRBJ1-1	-	TGTGCCAGCATAACGGCTTTCTTT	CASITAFF
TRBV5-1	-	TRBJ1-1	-	TGCGCCAGCAGCTTGCGGGTCCTCACTGAAGCTTTCTTT	CASSLRVLTEAFF
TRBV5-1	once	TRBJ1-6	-	TGCGCCAGCAGCTTGGGTGCATCTTATAATTCACCCCTCCACTTT	CASSLGASYNSPLHF
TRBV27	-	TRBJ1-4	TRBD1	TGTGCCAGCAGACCCGGACAGGGGCCTAATGAAAAACTGTTTTTT	CASRPGQGPNEKLFF
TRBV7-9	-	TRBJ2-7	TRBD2	TGTGCCAGCAGCCCGAGGGCGGGGGACTCCTACGAGCAGTACTTC	CASSPRAGDSYEQYF
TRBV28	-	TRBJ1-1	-	TGTGCCAGCAGCGCCGCCCCTACAGGTTACGCTGAAGCTTTCTTT	CASSAAPTGYAEAFF
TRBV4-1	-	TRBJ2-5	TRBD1	TGCGCCAGCAGCCCCGACAGGGGGTTGGGGGAGACCCAGTACTTC	CASSPDRGLGETQYF
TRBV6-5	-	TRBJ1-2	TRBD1	TGTGCCAGCAGTTCACAGGGGAACTATGGCTACACCTTC	CASSSQGNYGYTF
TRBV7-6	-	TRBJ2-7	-	TGTGCCAGCAGCTCGAGAAGGGGTTACGAGCAGTACTTC	CASSSRRGYEQYF
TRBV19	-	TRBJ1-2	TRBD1	TGTGCCAGTACCGACGACAGGGAGGGAATTAACTATGGCTACACCTTC	CASTDDREGINYGYTF
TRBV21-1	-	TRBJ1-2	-	TGTGCCAGCAGTTCTCAATTGTCGGATAACTATGGCTACACCTTC	CASSSQLSDNYGYTF
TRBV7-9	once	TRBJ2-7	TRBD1	TGTGCCAGCAGCTTAGGACAGGGGGACCACTACGAGCAGTACTTC	CASSLGQGDHYEQYF
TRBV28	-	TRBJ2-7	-	TGTGCCAGCAGTGCACTTAGCTCCTACGAGCAGTACTTC	CASSALSSYEQYF
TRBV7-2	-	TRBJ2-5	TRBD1	TGTGCCAGCAGCTGGACAGGGATTGAAGAGACCCAGTACTTC	CASSWTGIEETQYF
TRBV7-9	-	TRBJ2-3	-	TGTGCCAGCAGCTTAAACGCGGGGGCCTACACAGATACGCAGTATTTT	CASSLNAGAYTDTQYF
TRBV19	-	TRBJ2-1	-	TGTGCCAGTAGTATAGACCTCGAAACCGGACCTCTCTCCTACAATGAGCAGTTCTTC	CASSIDLETGPLSYNEQFF
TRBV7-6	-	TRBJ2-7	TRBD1	TGTGCCAGCAGCTTAGACAGGGGTTCCCCAAGCTACGAGCAGTACTTC	CASSLDRGSPSYEQYF
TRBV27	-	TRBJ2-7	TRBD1	TGTGCCAGCAGTCCCGGACAGGGGGTAGGGTACGAGCAGTACTTC	CASSPGQGVGYEQYF
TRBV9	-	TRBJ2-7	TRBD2	TGTGCCAGCAGCGTAGGAACTAGCGGGGGTTACGAGCAGTACTTC	CASSVGTSGGYEQYF
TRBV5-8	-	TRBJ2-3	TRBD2	TGTGCCAGCAGCTTGATTATAGCGGGAGCAGATACGCAGTATTTT	CASSLIIAGADTQYF
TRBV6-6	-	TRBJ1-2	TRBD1	TGTGCCAGCAGTGACACAGGGGGCGCGTACTATGGCTACACCTTC	CASSDTGGAYYGYTF
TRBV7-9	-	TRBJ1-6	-	TGTGCCAGCAGCTTAGGAACAGGGAGCTCCTATAATTCACCCCTCCACTTT	CASSLGTGSSYNSPLHF
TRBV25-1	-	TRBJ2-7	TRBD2	TGTGCCAGAGGGACTAGCGGCGACGAGCAGTACTTC	CARGTSGDEQYF
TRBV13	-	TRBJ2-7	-	TGTGCCAGCAGCTCCGCGCGCTACGAGCAGTACTTC	CASSSARYEQYF
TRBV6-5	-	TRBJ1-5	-	TGTGCCAGCAGTGATGGGGGGCTGGGTCAGCCCCAGCATTTT	CASSDGGLGQPQHF
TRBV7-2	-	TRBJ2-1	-	TGTGCCAGCAGCTTTTTTTTGGGACCCGATGAGCAGTTCTTC	CASSFFLGPDEQFF
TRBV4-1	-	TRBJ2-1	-	TGCGCCAGCAGCCAAGTTAGCGGAGAGCAGTTCTTC	CASSQVSGEQFF
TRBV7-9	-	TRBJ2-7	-	TGTGCCAGCAGCCCGTGGTCCTCCTACGAGCAGTACTTC	CASSPWSSYEQYF
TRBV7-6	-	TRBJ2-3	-	TGTGCCAGCAGCTTAGTTCTCACAGATACGCAGTATTTT	CASSLVLTDTQYF
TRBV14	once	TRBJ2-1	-	TGTGCCAGCAGCCAAGACAGTAGCTCCTACAATGAGCAGTTCTTC	CASSQDSSSYNEQFF
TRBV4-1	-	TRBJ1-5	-	TGCGCCAGCAGCCAGCTCGGGGGCAGTATGGGCAATCAGCCCCAGCATTTT	CASSQLGGSMGNQPQHF
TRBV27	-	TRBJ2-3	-	TGTGCCAGCAGTTTTAGAATGGATACGCAGTATTTT	CASSFRMDTQYF
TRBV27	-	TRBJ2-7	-	TGTGCCAGCAGTTTATCTTCCGGCTACGAGCAGTACTTC	CASSLSSGYEQYF
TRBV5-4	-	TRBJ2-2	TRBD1	TGTGCCAGCAGCTTCGAACTGGACAGGGAATGGAACACCGGGGAGCTGTTTTTT	CASSFELDREWNTGELFF
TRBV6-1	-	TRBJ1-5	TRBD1	TGTGCCAGCAGTGATAGGGGACAGGGGGCTTACATCAATCAGCCCCAGCATTTT	CASSDRGQGAYINQPQHF
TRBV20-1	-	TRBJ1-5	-	TGCAGTGCAAGTCAGCCCCAGCATTTT	CSASQPQHF
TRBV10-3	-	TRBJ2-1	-	TGTGCCAATGCACGGGACACAGCCTACAATGAGCAGTTCTTC	CANARDTAYNEQFF
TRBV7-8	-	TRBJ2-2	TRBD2	TGTGCCAGCAGCGACGGGGGGACCGGGGAGCTGTTTTTT	CASSDGGTGELFF
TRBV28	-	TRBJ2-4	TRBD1	TGTGCCAGCACTTTACAGGGGGCGGAAAACATTCAGTACTTC	CASTLQGAENIQYF
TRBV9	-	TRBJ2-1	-	TGTGCCAGCAGCGTATACCCAGACAATGAGCAGTTCTTC	CASSVYPDNEQFF
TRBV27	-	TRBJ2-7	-	TGTGCCAGCAGTGATCCCGGGCCCCTCTACGAGCAGTACTTC	CASSDPGPLYEQYF
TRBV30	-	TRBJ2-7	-	TGTGCCTGGAATTGGGCCTTCACCTACGAGCAGTACTTC	CAWNWAFTYEQYF
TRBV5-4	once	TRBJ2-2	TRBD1	TGTGCCAGCAGCTTCTTCGGGACAGGGGTTAACACCGGGGAGCTGTTTTTT	CASSFFGTGVNTGELFF
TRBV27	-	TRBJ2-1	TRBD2	TGTGCCAGCAGTCCCGGGACTAGCTACAATGAGCAGTTCTTC	CASSPGTSYNEQFF
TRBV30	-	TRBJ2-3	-	TGTGCCTGGAGTGTCTGGGACGGAGATACGCAGTATTTT	CAWSVWDGDTQYF
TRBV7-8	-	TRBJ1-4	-	TGTGCCAGCAGCACAAGACAGTTTAATGAAAAACTGTTTTTT	CASSTRQFNEKLFF
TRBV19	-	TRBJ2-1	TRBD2	TGTGCCACCGCCCTAGCGGGAGGGTTCGTCAATGAGCAGTTCTTC	CATALAGGFVNEQFF
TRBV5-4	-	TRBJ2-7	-	TGTGCCAGCAGCTCCCGGGACGCTTCCTACGAGCAGTACTTC	CASSSRDASYEQYF
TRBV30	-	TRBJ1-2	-	TGTGCCTGGAGTGTCGGGGTCGGCTATGGCTACACCTTC	CAWSVGVGYGYTF
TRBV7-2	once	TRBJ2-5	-	TGTGCCAGCAGCTTCCTGGCGGGGACTCAAGAGACCCAGTACTTC	CASSFLAGTQETQYF
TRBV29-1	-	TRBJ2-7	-	TGCAGCGTTAGGACGGCCAGGTCCTACGAGCAGTACTTC	CSVRTARSYEQYF
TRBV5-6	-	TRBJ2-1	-	TGTGCCAGCAGCACGGGACTCGAGGGGGATGAGCAGTTCTTC	CASSTGLEGDEQFF
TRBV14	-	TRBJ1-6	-	TGTGCCAGCAGCCAAGATTTGAGCTCCTATAATTCACCCCTCCACTTT	CASSQDLSSYNSPLHF
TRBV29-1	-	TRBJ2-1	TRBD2	TGCAGCGTGAACGGGTTGGGGGAGGGCTACAATGAGCAGTTCTTC	CSVNGLGEGYNEQFF
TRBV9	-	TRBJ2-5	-	TGTGCCAGCAGCACCCGGACGGATAACTTACAAGAGACCCAGTACTTC	CASSTRTDNLQETQYF
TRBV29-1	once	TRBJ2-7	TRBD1	TGCAGCGTATCGGACAGGGCCTACGAGCAGTACTTC	CSVSDRAYEQYF
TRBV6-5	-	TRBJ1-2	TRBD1	TGTGCCAGCTGGACAGGACTAGGTGGCTACACCTTC	CASWTGLGGYTF
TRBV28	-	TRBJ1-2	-	TGTGCCAGCACACGTGGGACACTTTATGGCTACACCTTC	CASTRGTLYGYTF
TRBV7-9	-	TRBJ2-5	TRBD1	TGTGCCAGCAGCGCCCCCTGGACAGGCCGAGCCGAGACCCAGTACTTC	CASSAPWTGRAETQYF
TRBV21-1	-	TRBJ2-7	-	TGTGCCAGCAGCACCCGGACTAGCGGGAGAAAAAACTCCTACGAGCAGTACTTC	CASSTRTSGRKNSYEQYF